One and the same sample provided the 28 T cell receptor beta chains below, sequenced in a study of blood T cell repertoires in COVID-19. Sequenced by immunoSEQ multiplex PCR; TCRdb stores in-frame clones only, minus some. Among around 380,000 clones, around 87% were seen once, and the ten largest hold 1% to 1.5%. Specimen: PBMCs or T cells enriched from blood (not recorded which). These receptors were taken from a man between 25 and 39 years old who had recovered from COVID-19.

The CDR3 nucleotides read TGCAGCGTTCGGGTCGCCGAGAGAAATGAAAAACTGTTTTTT. Translated: CSVRVAERNEKLFF. The chain couples TRBV29-1 to TRBJ1-4, with D unclear. Per germline, CDR1 SQVTM and CDR2 ANQGSEA. The CDR3 consists of 14 residues. V was trimmed by 5 bases and J by 5 bases, leaving 15 bases between them.

The gene calls are TRBV6-1 and TRBJ2-1; 7 positions agree with TRBD2. Germline loops: CDR1 MNHNS, CDR2 SASEGT. V was pared by 4 bases and J by 0 bases, with 6 bases of the junction left unmatched. The CDR3 totals 16 residues. The CDR3 DNA reads as TGTGCCAGCAGTGTCGGGGGGTCACACTCCTACAATGAGCAGTTCTTC. Protein: CASSVGGSHSYNEQFF.

The chain uses TRBV23-1 and TRBJ2-2; perhaps TRBD1 as D (6 bases). TRBV23-1 carries the ORF label, with uncertain function. Trimming stripped 6 bases from V and 1 base from J, with 6 bases between. This CDR3 has 13 residues. CDR3 DNA sequence: TGCGCCAGCAGACAGGGGAACACCGGGGAGCTGTTTTTT. It specifies CASRQGNTGELFF.

This clone was observed a handful of times. The chain links TRBV7-9 to TRBJ2-2; D is ambiguous. V was cut by 6 bases and J by 7 bases, with 18 bases left in between. Germline lookup yields CDR1 SEHNR and CDR2 FQNEAQ (reference sequence). CDR3 length: 15 residues. The chain's CDR3 is CASSEVSYLDGELFF. CDR3 DNA sequence: TGTGCCAGCAGTGAAGTCTCCTACCTCGACGGGGAGCTGTTTTTT.

The chain joins TRBV5-1 to TRBJ1-1; no reliable D call. V lost 5 bases and J lost 4, with 18 bases in between. The CDR3 extends over 15 amino acids. Germline-derived CDR1 and CDR2 are SGHRS and YFSETQ. This CDR3 is CASSSGEGAITEAFF. The CDR3 region has the DNA TGCGCCAGCAGTTCTGGGGAGGGCGCCATCACTGAAGCTTTCTTT.

The rearrangement uses TRBV27 and TRBJ1-2; D perhaps matches TRBD1 (6 bases). This CDR3 comprises 17 residues. V was shortened by 4 bases and J by 6 bases, with 24 bases between the two germline ends. CDR1 is MNHEY, CDR2 SMNVEV, per germline (reference sequence). CDR3 sequence reads: CASSYPGVGGHLNGYTF. The CDR3 DNA sequence: TGTGCCAGCAGTTACCCTGGGGTCGGGGGGCATCTGAATGGCTACACCTTC.

Only one count was recorded for this clone. This chain connects TRBV5-6 to TRBJ2-5; perhaps TRBD2 as D (6 bases). Trimming removed 4 bases from V and 0 bases from J, with 10 bases in between. The CDR3 consists of 14 residues. Germline loops: CDR1 SGHDT, CDR2 YYEEEE. CDR3 sequence (DNA): TGTGCCAGCAGCGGGGGGTGGTACCAAGAGACCCAGTACTTC. Its protein is CASSGGWYQETQYF.

CDR3 DNA: TGTGCCACCGCCGAGGGAAGCACAGATACGCAGTATTTT. Amino acid sequence: CATAEGSTDTQYF. The V gene is TRBV15, the J gene TRBJ2-3, with D tentatively TRBD2 (5 bases). The germline CDR1 and CDR2 sequences are LNHNV and YYDKDF (reference sequence). The CDR3 totals 13 residues. Trimming took off 8 bases at V and 0 bases at J, with 9 bases between the two ends.

The chain has TRBV6-5 and TRBJ2-4; TRBD1 agrees at 8 bases. This CDR3 region has 14 residues. V was pared by 5 bases and J by 2 bases, with 2 bases of the junction left unmatched. Germline CDR1 is MNHEY and CDR2 is SVGAGI. The CDR3 DNA reads TGTGCCAGCAGTCGGACAGGGCCCAAAAACATTCAGTACTTC. Its protein is CASSRTGPKNIQYF.

This sequence joins TRBV11-2 and TRBJ2-5; a weak D match, TRBD2 (5 bases). CDR1 is SGHAT, CDR2 FQNNGV, per germline. CDR3 size: 13 residues. The V end was cut by 1 base, the J end by 5 bases, with 8 bases between. The CDR3 sequence is CASSLGRTETQYF. The CDR3 DNA reads as TGTGCCAGCAGCTTAGGCAGGACTGAGACCCAGTACTTC.

This chain uses TRBV19 with TRBJ1-3; 10 bases map to TRBD1. Germline V gene sequence: CDR1 LNHDA, CDR2 SQIVND (reference sequence). V was clipped by 4 bases and J by 2 bases; unmatched bases: 11. The CDR3 loop spans 18 amino acids. This CDR3 is CASSNRDRGRVTGNTIYF. The CDR3 nucleotides are TGTGCCAGTAGTAACCGGGACAGGGGACGCGTTACTGGAAACACCATATATTTT.

V is TRBV12-3 or TRBV12-4 and J is TRBJ1-5, with D perhaps TRBD1 (6 bases). The CDR3 extends over 13 amino acids. Trimming pared 7 bases from V and 7 bases from J, leaving 14 bases between. The CDR3 sequence: CASTQGLQQPQHF. The CDR3, as DNA: TGTGCCAGCACTCAGGGGCTTCAACAGCCCCAGCATTTT.

The chain combines TRBV5-1 with TRBJ2-3; 10 bases fit TRBD2. CDR1 is SGHRS and CDR2 is YFSETQ in the germline V gene. The CDR3 loop spans 16 amino acids. V lost 1 base to trimming and J lost 3 bases; unmatched junction nucleotides: 5. The CDR3 protein is CASSLRSGGATDTQYF. The CDR3 bases are TGCGCCAGCAGCTTGAGAAGCGGGGGGGCAACAGATACGCAGTATTTT.

This clone has only a few counts. The chain recombines TRBV2 with TRBJ1-4; weak D call: TRBD1 (6 bases). Germline CDR1 SNHLY, CDR2 FYNNEI. V lost 6 bases, J lost 8 bases, and 16 bases lay in between. The CDR3 is 14 amino acids. This CDR3 reads CASRPQGWGEKLFF. The CDR3 nucleotides are TGTGCCAGCAGGCCACAGGGCTGGGGGGAAAAACTGTTTTTT.

This chain connects TRBV19 to TRBJ1-1; unclear D gene. Germline V lookup: CDR1 LNHDA, CDR2 SQIVND (reference sequence). The ends were cut back, 5 bases at V and 3 bases at J, with 13 bases in the middle. This CDR3 has 14 amino acids. The chain's CDR3 is CASSPRRRDTEAFF. The CDR3 coding sequence is TGTGCCAGTAGTCCCCGAAGGAGGGACACTGAAGCTTTCTTT.

The rearrangement links TRBV5-1 to TRBJ2-6; maybe TRBD1 (6 bases). The CDR3 is 16 residues long. The germline gives CDR1 SGHRS, CDR2 YFSETQ. The V end was cut by 7 bases, the J end by 0 bases, with 14 bases between. CDR3: CASRLGQTSGANVLTF. The CDR3 DNA is TGCGCCAGCCGACTCGGACAGACCTCTGGGGCCAACGTCCTGACTTTC. The full variable domain, completed using reference TRBV5-1 and TRBJ2-6, is KAGVTQTPRYLIKTRGQQVTLSCSPISGHRSVSWYQQTPGQGLQFLFEYFSETQRNKGNFPGRFSGRQFSNSRSEMNVSTLELGDSALYLCASRLGQTSGANVLTFGAGSRLTVL.

The rearrangement uses TRBV30 and TRBJ1-5; D not certain. Per the germline V gene, CDR1 is GTSNPN and CDR2 is SVGIG (reference sequence). The CDR3 is 12 amino acids. Between the trimmed V and J ends, which lost 0 bases and 6 bases, there was a span of 6 bases. The CDR3 here is CAWSVGGQPQHF. In nucleotides, the CDR3 is TGTGCCTGGAGTGTAGGCGGTCAGCCCCAGCATTTT.

The V and J genes are TRBV27 and TRBJ1-1; D gene unclear. V lost 2 bases to trimming and J lost 8 bases, with 9 bases between them. The CDR3 spans 12 residues. Germline values: CDR1 MNHEY, CDR2 SMNVEV (reference sequence). In DNA, the CDR3 is TGTGCCAGCAGTTTACCCGGGAGAGAAGCTTTCTTT. This sequence encodes CASSLPGREAFF.

The CDR3 nucleotides are TGTGCCAGCAGCTTACGAACACCCTTTGATGAAAAACTGTTTTTT. This codes for CASSLRTPFDEKLFF. The chain employs TRBV7-2 and TRBJ1-4; the D is unclear. Trimming took 2 bases from V and 6 from J, leaving 13 bases between them. The CDR3 runs to 15 residues. Germline CDR1 SGHTA, CDR2 FQGNSA.

The chain joins TRBV6-6 to TRBJ1-1, with 7 bases identical to TRBD1. Per germline, CDR1 MNHNY and CDR2 SVGAGI (reference sequence). The V and J ends lost 6 bases and 3 bases, in that order; junction bases with no gene match: 13. The CDR3 length is 16 residues. As DNA, the CDR3 is TGTGCCAGCAGATACCGGGACAGTGGACCTCACACTGAAGCTTTCTTT. Encoded protein: CASRYRDSGPHTEAFF.

This clone was seen once. The gene calls are TRBV19 and TRBJ1-6, with unresolved D. This CDR3 spans 13 amino acids. Germline lookup yields CDR1 LNHDA and CDR2 SQIVND (reference sequence). Trimming took off 5 bases at V and 9 bases at J, with 11 bases between the two ends. The CDR3 nucleotides read TGTGCCAGTAGTCCCGGTCTCGTTTCACCCCTCCACTTT. Translating gives CASSPGLVSPLHF.

The genes are TRBV7-9 and TRBJ1-4; D is undetermined. Looked up from germline, CDR1 is SEHNR and CDR2 is FQNEAQ (reference sequence). V lost 1 base and J lost 0, with 6 bases in between. This CDR3 contains 15 residues. CDR3 sequence (DNA): TGTGCCAGCAGCTTAGGTCGGTCAACTAATGAAAAACTGTTTTTT. Residues: CASSLGRSTNEKLFF. Variable domain in full (rest from reference TRBV7-9 and TRBJ1-4): DTGVSQNPRHKITKRGQNVTFRCDPISEHNRLYWYRQTLGQGPEFLTYFQNEAQLEKSRLLSDRFSAERPKGSFSTLEIQRTEQGDSAMYLCASSLGRSTNEKLFFGSGTQLSVL.

V and J are TRBV4-1 and TRBJ1-5; D is unclear. V lost 0 bases and J lost 6, with 12 bases in between. The CDR3 is 15 residues long. Germline values: CDR1 MGHRA, CDR2 YSYEKL. The DNA of the CDR3 is TGCGCCAGCAGCCAAGATGCTGCGGGTAGTCAGCCCCAGCATTTT. Translating gives CASSQDAAGSQPQHF.

The gene calls are TRBV6-1 and TRBJ1-1; D is ambiguous. Germline V gene data show CDR1 as MNHNS and CDR2 as SASEGT. Deletions cut 2 bases from V and 3 bases from J, with 22 bases between. The CDR3 consists of 18 residues. CDR3 coding DNA: TGTGCCAGCAGTGAAAGGTCCGGCTCGGGATGGATGTACACTGAAGCTTTCTTT. Translating it yields CASSERSGSGWMYTEAFF.

The chain links TRBV7-8 to TRBJ2-5; unclear D gene. This CDR3 is 14 amino acids long. Germline lookup yields CDR1 SGHVS and CDR2 FQNEAQ. V lost 5 bases and J 5 bases, leaving 15 bases between the germline ends. As DNA, the CDR3 is TGTGCCAGCAGCCCACGTCTTTTGGCCGAGACCCAGTACTTC. Residues: CASSPRLLAETQYF.

The genes are TRBV7-9 and TRBJ1-2; tentative D call: TRBD1 (5 bases). There are 12 residues in the CDR3. The ends were cut back, 5 bases at V and 3 bases at J, with 7 bases in the middle. Germline loops: CDR1 SEHNR, CDR2 FQNEAQ (reference sequence). For the CDR3, the DNA is TGTGCCAGCAGCGCGACAGACTATGGCTACACCTTC. As protein: CASSATDYGYTF.

This clone was seen once. In nucleotides, the CDR3 is TGTGCCAGCAGCTCATCAGAAGTCTGGGGGGACCGGGGTGACGAGCAGTACTTC. Translated, it gives CASSSSEVWGDRGDEQYF. V and J are TRBV13 and TRBJ2-7; D might be TRBD2 (6 bases). This CDR3 comprises 18 residues. Trimming cost V 4 bases and J 5 bases, with 27 bases left between them. Germline V gene sequence: CDR1 PRHDT, CDR2 FYEKMQ (reference sequence).

V is TRBV4-3 and J is TRBJ1-2, with a tentative D call TRBD1 (5 bases). Trimming cost V 0 bases and J 4 bases, with 12 bases left between them. Germline V gene lookup returns CDR1 LGHNA and CDR2 YSLEER. CDR3 size: 15 residues. The CDR3 protein is CASSQDRQGPYGYTF. As DNA, the CDR3 is TGCGCCAGCAGCCAAGATCGCCAGGGCCCCTATGGCTACACCTTC.